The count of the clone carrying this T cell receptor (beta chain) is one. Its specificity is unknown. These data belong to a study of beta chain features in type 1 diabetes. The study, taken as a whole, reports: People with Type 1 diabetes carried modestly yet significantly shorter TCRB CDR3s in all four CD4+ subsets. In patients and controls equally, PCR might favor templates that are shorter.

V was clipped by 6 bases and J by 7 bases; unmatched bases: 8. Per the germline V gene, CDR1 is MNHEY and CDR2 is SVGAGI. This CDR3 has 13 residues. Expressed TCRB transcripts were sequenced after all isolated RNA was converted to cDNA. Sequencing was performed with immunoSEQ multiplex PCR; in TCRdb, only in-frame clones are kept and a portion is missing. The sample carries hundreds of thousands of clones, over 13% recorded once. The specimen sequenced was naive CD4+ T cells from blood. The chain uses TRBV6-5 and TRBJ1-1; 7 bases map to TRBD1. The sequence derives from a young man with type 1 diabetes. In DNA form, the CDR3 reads TGTGCCAGCAGGGCGACAGGGACGGGTGAAGCTTTCTTT. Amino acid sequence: CASRATGTGEAFF.